One sample yielded the 10 T cell receptor beta chains listed below, sequenced in a study of PD-1 blockade in classical Hodgkin lymphoma (dated by TCRdb to the early 2020s). Libraries came from the immunoSEQ multiplex PCR assay. In TCRdb, the immuneACCESS table is reduced to in-frame sequences with V and J assigned. These tables do not hold every clone; where another copy was compared, an unresolved V gene accounts for under half, and the others remain unexplained. The sample records tens of thousands of clones, about 80% of which are singletons. The ten largest clones represent 9.5% to 15% of the sample. Sample time point, as interpreted from the label and publication: cycle 4 day 1 (C4D1), after about 6 weeks of nivolumab. Relapse after autologous stem cell transplantation had occurred in all trial patients, and cohorts A, B and C were distinguished by prior brentuximab vedotin exposure. The material sequenced was peripheral blood mononuclear cells (PBMCs), taken before the fourth cycle of nivolumab. Receptor source: a human donor with classical Hodgkin lymphoma.

The chain is built from TRBV7-9 and TRBJ1-2; perhaps TRBD1 as D (6 bases). The CDR3 covers 14 residues. V lost 2 bases and J 8 bases, leaving 15 bases between the germline ends. CDR1 is SEHNR, CDR2 FQNEAQ, per germline (reference sequence). The CDR3 DNA sequence: TGTGCCAGCAGCTTAAATCCCCCGGGGGGCGGCTACACCTTC. Encoded protein: CASSLNPPGGGYTF.

V and J are TRBV28 and TRBJ2-1, with TRBD2 matching 8 bases. Germline CDR1 and CDR2: MDHEN and SYDVKM. This CDR3 contains 15 residues. The trim removed 5 bases at V and 7 bases at J, leaving 10 bases unmatched. CDR3 sequence reads: CASSPPGLGSNEQFF. The CDR3 nucleotides read TGTGCCAGCAGTCCACCGGGACTAGGGAGTAATGAGCAGTTCTTC.

V gene TRBV28 combines with J gene TRBJ2-7, with D possibly TRBD2 on 5 matching bases. V lost 8 bases to trimming and J lost 7 bases, with 18 bases between them. This CDR3 contains 13 residues. In germline, CDR1 is MDHEN, CDR2 SYDVKM. The chain's CDR3 is CASQHPPGEEQYF. CDR3 in DNA: TGTGCCAGCCAACATCCACCTGGGGAGGAGCAGTACTTC. Combining the CDR3 with reference TRBV28 and TRBJ2-7 gives the whole variable domain DVKVTQSSRYLVKRTGEKVFLECVQDMDHENMFWYRQDPGLGLRLIYFSYDVKMKEKGDIPEGYSVSREKKERFSLILESASTNQTSMYLCASQHPPGEEQYFGPGTRLTVT.

This clone was seen repeatedly, ten times or more. The chain's CDR3 is CASSPLGGRLSTNYGYTF. In DNA form, the CDR3 reads TGTGCCAGCAGCCCCCTGGGGGGCAGACTTTCTACTAACTATGGCTACACCTTC. The chain carries TRBV13 and TRBJ1-2; D might be TRBD1 (6 bases). Germline loops: CDR1 PRHDT, CDR2 FYEKMQ (reference sequence). There are 18 residues in the CDR3. The ends were cut back, 5 bases at V and 0 bases at J, with 22 bases in the middle.

The chain couples TRBV7-2 to TRBJ2-3, with D hard to call. Germline CDR1 SGHTA, CDR2 FQGNSA. This CDR3 is built from 12 residues. Trimming took off 1 base at V and 7 bases at J, with 6 bases between the two ends. The CDR3 coding sequence is TGTGCCAGCAGCTTAGTACATTATACGCAGTATTTT. Its protein is CASSLVHYTQYF.

This chain uses TRBV30 with TRBJ2-3, with 9 bases that match TRBD2. After removal of 3 bases from V and 3 bases from J, the junction contained 4 bases not matched to a gene. Germline V gene lookup returns CDR1 GTSNPN and CDR2 SVGIG (reference sequence). The CDR3 is 14 amino acids. The CDR3 spells CAWRPAGGTDTQYF. Written as DNA, the CDR3 is TGTGCCTGGAGACCTGCGGGAGGGACAGATACGCAGTATTTT. Filled out from reference TRBV30 and TRBJ2-3, the complete variable domain reads SQTIHQWPATLVQPVGSPLSLECTVEGTSNPNLYWYRQAAGRGLQLLFYSVGIGQISSEVPQNLSASRPQDRQFILSSKKLLLSDSGFYLCAWRPAGGTDTQYFGPGTRLTVL.

The genes are TRBV10-3 and TRBJ2-5; D tentatively reads TRBD1 or TRBD2 (5 bases each). Germline assignment: CDR1 ENHRY and CDR2 SYGVKD. The V end lost 8 bases, the J end lost 2 bases, and 18 bases lay between the germline ends. CDR3 size: 15 residues. The CDR3 DNA sequence: TGTGCCATCCATAATAAACTAGGGGAACAAGAGACCCAGTACTTC. Encoded protein: CAIHNKLGEQETQYF.

The table lists this clone with a few counts. The V and J genes are TRBV19 and TRBJ2-1; D perhaps matches TRBD1 (5 bases). The germline V gene encodes CDR1 LNHDA and CDR2 SQIVND (reference sequence). V gave up 0 bases and J gave up 7 bases, with 10 bases separating them. This CDR3 region has 14 residues. The CDR3 region has the DNA TGTGCCAGTAGTATAGATCCAGGGCGGAATGAGCAGTTCTTC. Protein product: CASSIDPGRNEQFF.

The gene calls are TRBV10-3 and TRBJ1-2; TRBD1 agrees at 9 bases. The CDR3 spans 16 residues. V lost 0 bases and J lost 4; bases outside the gene matches: 6. Looked up from germline, CDR1 is ENHRY and CDR2 is SYGVKD. The CDR3 loop reads CAISESTGTGPYGYTF. The CDR3 nucleotides read TGTGCCATCAGTGAGTCCACCGGGACAGGGCCCTATGGCTACACCTTC.

The chain couples TRBV6-1 to TRBJ1-4; the D is unclear. Germline V CDR1 and CDR2: MNHNS, SASEGT. CDR3 length: 12 amino acids. V gave up 5 bases and J gave up 8 bases, with 9 bases separating them. CDR3 residues: CASSLRGEKLFF. The CDR3 region has the DNA TGTGCCAGCAGTCTAAGAGGAGAAAAACTGTTTTTT.